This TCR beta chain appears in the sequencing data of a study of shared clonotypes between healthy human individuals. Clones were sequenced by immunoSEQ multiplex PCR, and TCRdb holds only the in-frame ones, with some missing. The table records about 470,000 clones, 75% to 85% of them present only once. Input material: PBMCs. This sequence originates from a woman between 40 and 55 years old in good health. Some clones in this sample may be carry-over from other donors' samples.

CDR3 sequence reads: CASSFNALRTATDTQYF. For the CDR3, the DNA is TGTGCCAGCAGCTTTAACGCGTTAAGGACAGCCACAGATACGCAGTATTTT. The V and J genes are TRBV5-4 and TRBJ2-3; TRBD1 is a possible D gene (6 bases). The germline CDR1 and CDR2 sequences are SGHNT and YYREEE (reference sequence). The length of the CDR3 is 17 residues. V lost 2 bases to trimming and J lost 2 bases, with 18 bases between them.